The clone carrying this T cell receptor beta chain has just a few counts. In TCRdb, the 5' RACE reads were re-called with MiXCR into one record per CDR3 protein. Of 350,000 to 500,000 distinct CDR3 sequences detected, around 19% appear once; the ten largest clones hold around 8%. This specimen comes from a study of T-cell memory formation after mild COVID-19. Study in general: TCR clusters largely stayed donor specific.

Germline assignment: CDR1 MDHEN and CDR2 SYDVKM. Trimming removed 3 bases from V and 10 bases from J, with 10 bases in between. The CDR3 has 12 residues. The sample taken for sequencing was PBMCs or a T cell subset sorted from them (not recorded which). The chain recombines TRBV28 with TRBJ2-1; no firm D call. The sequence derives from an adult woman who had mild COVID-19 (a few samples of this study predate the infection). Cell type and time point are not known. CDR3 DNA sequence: TGTGCCAGCAGTTTCTTAACGTTCGAGCAGTTCTTC. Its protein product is CASSFLTFEQFF. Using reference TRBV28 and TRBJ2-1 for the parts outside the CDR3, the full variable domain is DVKVTQSSRYLVKRTGEKVFLECVQDMDHENMFWYRQDPGLGLRLIYFSYDVKMKEKGDIPEGYSVSREKKERFSLILESASTNQTSMYLCASSFLTFEQFFGPGTRLTVL.